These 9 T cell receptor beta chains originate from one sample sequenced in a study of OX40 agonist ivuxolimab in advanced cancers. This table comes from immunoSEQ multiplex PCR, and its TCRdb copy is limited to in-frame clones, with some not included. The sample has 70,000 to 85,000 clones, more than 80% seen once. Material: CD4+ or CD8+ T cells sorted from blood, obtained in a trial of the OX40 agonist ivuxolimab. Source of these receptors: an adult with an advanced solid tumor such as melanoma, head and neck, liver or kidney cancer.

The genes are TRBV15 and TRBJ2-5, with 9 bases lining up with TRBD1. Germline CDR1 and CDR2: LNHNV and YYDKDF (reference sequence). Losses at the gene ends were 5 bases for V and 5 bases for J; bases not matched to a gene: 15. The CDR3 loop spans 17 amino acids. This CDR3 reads CATSLRTGVRTGETQYF. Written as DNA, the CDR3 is TGTGCCACCAGCCTGCGGACAGGGGTCCGGACCGGTGAGACCCAGTACTTC.

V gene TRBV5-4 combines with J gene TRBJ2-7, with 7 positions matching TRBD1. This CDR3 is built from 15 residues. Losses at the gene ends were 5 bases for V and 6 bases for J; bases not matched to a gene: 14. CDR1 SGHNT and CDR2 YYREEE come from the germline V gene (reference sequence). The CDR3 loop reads CASSTPGLGGGEQYF. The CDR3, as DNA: TGTGCCAGCAGTACCCCGGGATTAGGGGGCGGCGAGCAGTACTTC. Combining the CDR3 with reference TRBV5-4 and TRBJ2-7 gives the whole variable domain ETGVTQSPTHLIKTRGQQVTLRCSSQSGHNTVSWYQQALGQGPQFIFQYYREEENGRGNFPPRFSGLQFPNYSSELNVNALELDDSALYLCASSTPGLGGGEQYFGPGTRLTVT.

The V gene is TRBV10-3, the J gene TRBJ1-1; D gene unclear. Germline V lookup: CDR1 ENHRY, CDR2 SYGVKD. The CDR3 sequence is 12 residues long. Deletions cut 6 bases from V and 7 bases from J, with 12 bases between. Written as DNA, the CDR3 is TGTGCCATCAGCGGGCCGTCCCTTGAAGCTTTCTTT. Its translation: CAISGPSLEAFF.

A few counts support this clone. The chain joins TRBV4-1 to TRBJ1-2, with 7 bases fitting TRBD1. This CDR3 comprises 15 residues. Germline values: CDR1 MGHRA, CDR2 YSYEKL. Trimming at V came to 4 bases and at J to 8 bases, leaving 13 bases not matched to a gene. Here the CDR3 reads CASSPTGDRVRGYTF. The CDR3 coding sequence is TGCGCCAGCAGCCCCACCGGAGACAGGGTGCGGGGCTACACCTTC.

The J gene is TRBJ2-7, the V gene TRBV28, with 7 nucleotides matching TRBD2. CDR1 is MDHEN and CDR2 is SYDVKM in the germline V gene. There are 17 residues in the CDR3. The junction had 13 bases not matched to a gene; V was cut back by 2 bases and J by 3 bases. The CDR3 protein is CASSLRVGSSGRYEQYF. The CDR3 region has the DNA TGTGCCAGCAGTTTAAGGGTAGGGTCTAGCGGACGCTACGAGCAGTACTTC. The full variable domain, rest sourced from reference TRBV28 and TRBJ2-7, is DVKVTQSSRYLVKRTGEKVFLECVQDMDHENMFWYRQDPGLGLRLIYFSYDVKMKEKGDIPEGYSVSREKKERFSLILESASTNQTSMYLCASSLRVGSSGRYEQYFGPGTRLTVT.

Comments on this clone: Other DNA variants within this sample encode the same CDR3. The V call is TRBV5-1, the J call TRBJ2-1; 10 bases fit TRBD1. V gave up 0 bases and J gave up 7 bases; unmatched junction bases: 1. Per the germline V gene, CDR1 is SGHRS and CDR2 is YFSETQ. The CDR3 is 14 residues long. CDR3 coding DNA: TGCGCCAGCAGCTTGGGGACAGGGGGAAATGAGCAGTTCTTC. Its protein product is CASSLGTGGNEQFF.

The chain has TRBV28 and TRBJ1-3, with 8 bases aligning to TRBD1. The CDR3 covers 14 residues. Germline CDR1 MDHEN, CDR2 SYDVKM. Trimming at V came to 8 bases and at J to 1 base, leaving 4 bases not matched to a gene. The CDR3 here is CASEDRESGNTIYF. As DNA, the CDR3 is TGTGCCAGCGAGGACAGGGAGTCTGGAAACACCATATATTTT.

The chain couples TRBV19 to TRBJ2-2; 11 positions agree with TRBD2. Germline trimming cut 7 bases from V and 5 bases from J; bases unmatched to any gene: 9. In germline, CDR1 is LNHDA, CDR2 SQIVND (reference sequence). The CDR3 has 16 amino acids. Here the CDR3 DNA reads TGTGCCAGTACACTAGCGGGAGAAGGTTGGACCGGGGAGCTGTTTTTT. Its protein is CASTLAGEGWTGELFF.

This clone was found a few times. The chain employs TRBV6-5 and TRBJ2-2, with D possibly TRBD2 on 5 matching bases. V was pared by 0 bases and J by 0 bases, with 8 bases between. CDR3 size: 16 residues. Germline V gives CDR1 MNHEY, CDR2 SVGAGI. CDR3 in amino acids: CASSYSRRTNTGELFF. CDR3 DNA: TGTGCCAGCAGTTACTCCAGGAGGACGAACACCGGGGAGCTGTTTTTT.